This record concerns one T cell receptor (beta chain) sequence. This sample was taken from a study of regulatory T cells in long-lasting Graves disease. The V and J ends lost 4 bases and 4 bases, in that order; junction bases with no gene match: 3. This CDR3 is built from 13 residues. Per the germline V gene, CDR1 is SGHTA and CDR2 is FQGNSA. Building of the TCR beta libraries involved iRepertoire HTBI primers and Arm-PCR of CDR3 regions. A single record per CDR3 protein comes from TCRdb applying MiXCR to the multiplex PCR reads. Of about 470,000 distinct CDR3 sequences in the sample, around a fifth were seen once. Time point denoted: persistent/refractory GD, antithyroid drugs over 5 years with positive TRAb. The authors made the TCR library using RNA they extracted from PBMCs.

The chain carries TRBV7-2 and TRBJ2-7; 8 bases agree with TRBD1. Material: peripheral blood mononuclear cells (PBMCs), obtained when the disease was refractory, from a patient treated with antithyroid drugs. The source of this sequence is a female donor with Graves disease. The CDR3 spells CASSWGQDYEQYF. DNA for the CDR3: TGTGCCAGCAGCTGGGGACAGGATTACGAGCAGTACTTC.